This T cell receptor (beta chain) was recovered during a study of blood T cells in healthy people across ages. The V and J ends lost 3 bases and 1 base, in that order; junction bases with no gene match: 12. Germline V CDR1 and CDR2: KGHSH, LQKENI. The CDR3 consists of 17 residues. Primed by a sample-barcoded 5' primer and a J-beta primer mix, a second PCR proceeded for about 6 to 12 cycles. MiXCR, applied by TCRdb to the 5' RACE reads, yields one record per CDR3 protein. The sample holds fewer than 1.5 million distinct CDR3 sequences, 40% to 50% seen once. The chain employs TRBV18 and TRBJ2-7; 7 bases match TRBD1. This clonotype originated in a woman between 18 and 30 years old in good health. Material: blood. For the CDR3, the DNA is TGTGCCAGCTCACCCTACACCTCGACAGGGTCATCCTACGAGCAGTACTTC. Its translation: CASSPYTSTGSSYEQYF. Filled out from reference TRBV18 and TRBJ2-7, the complete variable domain reads NAGVMQNPRHLVRRRGQEARLRCSPMKGHSHVYWYRQLPEEGLKFMVYLQKENIIDESGMPKERFSAEFPKEGPSILRIQQVVRGDSAAYFCASSPYTSTGSSYEQYFGPGTRLTVT.